A single T cell receptor beta chain is shown here with its context. Using immunoSEQ multiplex PCR, the repertoire was profiled, and TCRdb retains in-frame clones only, with some absent. The sample has over 150,000 clones, about four fifths seen once. The data were obtained in a study of blood T cell repertoires in COVID-19. Study context: Both acute and convalescent COVID-19 samples were obtained from the United States, Italy and Spain.

The ends lost 4 bases at V and 0 bases at J; junction bases unmatched: 9. Germline CDR1 is SGHNT and CDR2 is YYREEE (reference sequence). CDR3 length equals 17 residues. Ages ranged from about 18 to 89 years, with residence in around 24 US areas. Participants had their cohort set by participant-reported clinical history. Two consecutive negative NP/OP PCR tests, clearance, or resolved symptoms defined Cohort 3 recovery. The chain carries TRBV5-4 and TRBJ1-4, with TRBD1 matching 7 bases. The receptor comes from a woman aged 55-70 years who had recovered from COVID-19. Sequencing was performed on PBMCs or T cells enriched from blood (not recorded which). This chain's CDR3 is CASSQGGPTATNEKLFF. The CDR3 bases are TGTGCCAGCAGCCAGGGGGGACCAACCGCAACTAATGAAAAACTGTTTTTT.